This TCR beta chain emerged from a study of shared clonotypes between healthy human individuals. Sequencing was performed with immunoSEQ multiplex PCR; in TCRdb, only in-frame clones are kept and a portion is missing. The table includes about 1.5 million clones, 95% to 99% detected once. This CDR3 has 15 amino acids. Trimming left V 4 bases short and J 1 base short, with 11 bases between. Per the germline V gene, CDR1 is MNHEY and CDR2 is SMNVEV (reference sequence). The sequencing input was naive CD4+ T cells sorted from blood. Subset reported: CD45RA+ positively selected. The chain links TRBV27 to TRBJ2-4; no clear D gene. The receptor was isolated from a man aged 30 to 39 in good health. Written as DNA, the CDR3 is TGTGCCAGCAGTTCTGGCTCCCCTGCCAAAAACATTCAGTACTTC. It encodes CASSSGSPAKNIQYF.